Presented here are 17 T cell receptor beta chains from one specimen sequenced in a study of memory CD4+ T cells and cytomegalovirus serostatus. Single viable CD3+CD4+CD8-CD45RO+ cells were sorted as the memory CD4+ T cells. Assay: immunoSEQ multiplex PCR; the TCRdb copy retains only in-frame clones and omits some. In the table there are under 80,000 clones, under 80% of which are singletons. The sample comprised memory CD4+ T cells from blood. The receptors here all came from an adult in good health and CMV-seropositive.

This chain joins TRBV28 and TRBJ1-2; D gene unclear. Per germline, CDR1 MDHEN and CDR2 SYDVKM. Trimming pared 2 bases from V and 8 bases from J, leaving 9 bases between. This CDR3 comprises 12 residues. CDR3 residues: CASSLSTLGYTF. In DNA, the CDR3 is TGTGCCAGCAGTTTAAGCACCCTCGGCTACACCTTC.

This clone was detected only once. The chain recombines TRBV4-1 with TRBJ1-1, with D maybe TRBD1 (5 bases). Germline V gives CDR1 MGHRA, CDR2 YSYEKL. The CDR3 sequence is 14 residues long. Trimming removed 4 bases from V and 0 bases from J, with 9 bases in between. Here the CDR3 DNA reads TGCGCCAGCAGCCGCCCGACAGTGAACACTGAAGCTTTCTTT. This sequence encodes CASSRPTVNTEAFF.

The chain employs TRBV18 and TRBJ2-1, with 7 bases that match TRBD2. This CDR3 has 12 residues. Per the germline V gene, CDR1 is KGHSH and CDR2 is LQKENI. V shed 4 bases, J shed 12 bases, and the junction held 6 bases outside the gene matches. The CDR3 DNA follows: TGTGCCAGCTCACAACTCTCGGGAGGGCAGTTCTTC. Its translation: CASSQLSGGQFF. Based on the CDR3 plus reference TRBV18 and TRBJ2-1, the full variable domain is NAGVMQNPRHLVRRRGQEARLRCSPMKGHSHVYWYRQLPEEGLKFMVYLQKENIIDESGMPKERFSAEFPKEGPSILRIQQVVRGDSAAYFCASSQLSGGQFFGPGTRLTVL.

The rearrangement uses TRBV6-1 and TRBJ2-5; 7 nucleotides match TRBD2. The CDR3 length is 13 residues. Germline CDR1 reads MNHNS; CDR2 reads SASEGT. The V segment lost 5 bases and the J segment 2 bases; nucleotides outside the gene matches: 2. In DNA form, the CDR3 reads TGTGCCAGCAGTTGGACTAGGCAAGAGACCCAGTACTTC. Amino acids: CASSWTRQETQYF.

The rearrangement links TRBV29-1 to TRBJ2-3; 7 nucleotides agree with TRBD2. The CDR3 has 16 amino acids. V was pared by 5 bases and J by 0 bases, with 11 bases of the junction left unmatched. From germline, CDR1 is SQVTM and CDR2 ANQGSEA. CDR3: CSVWGGLAISTDTQYF. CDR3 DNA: TGCAGCGTTTGGGGAGGGCTAGCGATTAGCACAGATACGCAGTATTTT.

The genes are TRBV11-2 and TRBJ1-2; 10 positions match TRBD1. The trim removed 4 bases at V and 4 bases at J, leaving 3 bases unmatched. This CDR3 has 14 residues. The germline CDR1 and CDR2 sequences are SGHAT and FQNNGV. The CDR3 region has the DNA TGTGCCAGCAGCTCTGGACAGGGGGGCTATGGCTACACCTTC. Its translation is CASSSGQGGYGYTF.

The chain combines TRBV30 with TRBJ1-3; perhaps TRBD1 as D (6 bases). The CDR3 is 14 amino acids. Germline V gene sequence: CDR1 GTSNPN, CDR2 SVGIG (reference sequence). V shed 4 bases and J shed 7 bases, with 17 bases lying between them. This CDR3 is CAWMVGGGRNTIYF. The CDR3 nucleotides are TGTGCCTGGATGGTAGGGGGGGGACGGAACACCATATATTTT.

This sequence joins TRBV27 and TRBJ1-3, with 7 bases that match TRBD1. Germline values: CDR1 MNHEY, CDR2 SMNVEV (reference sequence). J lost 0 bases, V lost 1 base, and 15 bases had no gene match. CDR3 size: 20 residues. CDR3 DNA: TGTGCCAGCAGTTTATTTGAGGGACAGTCACACCACTACTCTGGAAACACCATATATTTT. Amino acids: CASSLFEGQSHHYSGNTIYF.

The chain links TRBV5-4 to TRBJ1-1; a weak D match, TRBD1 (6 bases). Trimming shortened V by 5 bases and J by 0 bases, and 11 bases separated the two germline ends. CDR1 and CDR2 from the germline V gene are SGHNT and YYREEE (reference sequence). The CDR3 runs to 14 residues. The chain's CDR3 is CASRDGQLNTEAFF. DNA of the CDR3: TGTGCCAGCAGGGACGGACAGCTGAACACTGAAGCTTTCTTT.

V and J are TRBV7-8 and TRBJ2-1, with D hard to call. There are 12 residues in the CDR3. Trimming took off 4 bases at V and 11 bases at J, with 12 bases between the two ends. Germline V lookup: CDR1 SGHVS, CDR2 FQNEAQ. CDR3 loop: CASSSPRLQQFF. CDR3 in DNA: TGTGCCAGCAGCTCCCCCCGACTTCAGCAGTTCTTC.

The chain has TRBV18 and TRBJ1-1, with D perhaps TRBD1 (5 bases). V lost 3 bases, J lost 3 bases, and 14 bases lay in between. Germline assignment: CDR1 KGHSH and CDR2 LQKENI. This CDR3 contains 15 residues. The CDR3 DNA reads TGTGCCAGCTCACCGCGGGGGGAGGTGTACACTGAAGCTTTCTTT. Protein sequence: CASSPRGEVYTEAFF.

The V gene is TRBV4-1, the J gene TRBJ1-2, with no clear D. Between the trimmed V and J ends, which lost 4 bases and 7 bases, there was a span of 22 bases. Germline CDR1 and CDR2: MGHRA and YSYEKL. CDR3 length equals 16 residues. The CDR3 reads CASSPSFRDLPSGYTF. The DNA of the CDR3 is TGCGCCAGCAGCCCCAGTTTCAGAGACCTCCCGAGTGGCTACACCTTC.

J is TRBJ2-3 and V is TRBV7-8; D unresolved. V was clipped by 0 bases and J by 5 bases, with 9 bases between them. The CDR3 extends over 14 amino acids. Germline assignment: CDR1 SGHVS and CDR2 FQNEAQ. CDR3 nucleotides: TGTGCCAGCAGCTTAGCTAATCAAGGAGATACGCAGTATTTT. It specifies CASSLANQGDTQYF.

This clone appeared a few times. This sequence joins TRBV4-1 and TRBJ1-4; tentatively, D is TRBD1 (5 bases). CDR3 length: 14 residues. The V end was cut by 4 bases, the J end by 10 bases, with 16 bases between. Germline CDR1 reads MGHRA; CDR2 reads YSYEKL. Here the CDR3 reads CASSRDRDFGKLFF. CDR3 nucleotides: TGCGCCAGCAGCCGGGACCGGGACTTCGGAAAACTGTTTTTT.

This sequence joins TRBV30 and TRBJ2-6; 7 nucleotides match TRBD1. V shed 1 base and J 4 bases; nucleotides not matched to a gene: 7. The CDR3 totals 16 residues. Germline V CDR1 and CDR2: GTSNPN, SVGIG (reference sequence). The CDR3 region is CAWSAYDRDGANVLTF. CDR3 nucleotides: TGTGCCTGGAGTGCCTACGACAGGGACGGGGCCAACGTCCTGACTTTC.

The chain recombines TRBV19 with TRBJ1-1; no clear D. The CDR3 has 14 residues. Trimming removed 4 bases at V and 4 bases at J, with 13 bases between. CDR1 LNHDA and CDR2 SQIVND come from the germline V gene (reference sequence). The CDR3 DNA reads TGTGCCAGTAGTACGTGGGGAGCGCCCACTGAAGCTTTCTTT. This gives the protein CASSTWGAPTEAFF.

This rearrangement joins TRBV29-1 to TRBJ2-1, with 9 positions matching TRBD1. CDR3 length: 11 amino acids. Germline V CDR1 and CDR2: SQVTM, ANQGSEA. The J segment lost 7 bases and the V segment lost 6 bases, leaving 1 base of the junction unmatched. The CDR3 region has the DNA TGCAGCGTGGACAGGGGAAATGAGCAGTTCTTC. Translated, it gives CSVDRGNEQFF.